This TCR beta chain appears in the sequencing data of a study of T cell responses to AZD1222 COVID-19 vaccine. Germline CDR1 and CDR2: MDHEN and SYDVKM. The CDR3 is made up of 17 amino acids. With 2 bases removed from V and 0 bases from J, the gap between germline ends came to 14 bases. This clone appeared a few times. Antigen specificity is unknown. Study-wide findings and caveats: The repertoires were collected only after the peak T cell response. Just a handful of AZD1222 recipients tested seropositive at baseline. Epitopes outside B.1.351 and B.1.1.7 mutated regions reportedly drew nearly half of spike TCRs. Donors skewed white British and female; clonal diversity was possibly underestimated.

Here immunoSEQ multiplex PCR was the method, and the copy in TCRdb shows in-frame clones only, minus some. The sample shows some 97,000 clones, about 90% of them seen only once. The V and J genes are TRBV28 and TRBJ1-3; D not certain. The sequencing here drew on peripheral blood, taken on day 0 of AZD1222 vaccination. This TCR was sampled from an adult in good health. The CDR3 coding sequence is TGTGCCAGCAGTTTAATTCGCGGTCAGCGCTCTGGAAACACCATATATTTT. It yields the protein CASSLIRGQRSGNTIYF.